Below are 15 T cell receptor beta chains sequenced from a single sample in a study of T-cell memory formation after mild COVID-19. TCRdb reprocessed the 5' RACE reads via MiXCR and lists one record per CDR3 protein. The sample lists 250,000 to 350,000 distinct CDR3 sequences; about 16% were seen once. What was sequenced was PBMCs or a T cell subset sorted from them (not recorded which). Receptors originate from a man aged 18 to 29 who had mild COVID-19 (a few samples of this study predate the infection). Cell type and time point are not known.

CDR3 coding DNA: TGCGCCAGCAGAGTAGGAGGCGGCCGGGCGAACACTGAAGCTTTCTTT. Its translation is CASRVGGGRANTEAFF. The genes are TRBV4-1 and TRBJ1-1; D gene uncertain. This CDR3 has 16 residues. V was pared by 6 bases and J by 1 base, with 18 bases between. Germline V gene data show CDR1 as MGHRA and CDR2 as YSYEKL.

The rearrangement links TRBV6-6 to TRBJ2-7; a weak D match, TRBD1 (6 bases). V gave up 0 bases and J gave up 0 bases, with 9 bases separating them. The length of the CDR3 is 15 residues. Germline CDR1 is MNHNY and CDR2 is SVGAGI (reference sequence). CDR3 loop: CASSYSTQGSYEQYF. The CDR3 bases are TGTGCCAGCAGTTACTCGACACAGGGCTCCTACGAGCAGTACTTC.

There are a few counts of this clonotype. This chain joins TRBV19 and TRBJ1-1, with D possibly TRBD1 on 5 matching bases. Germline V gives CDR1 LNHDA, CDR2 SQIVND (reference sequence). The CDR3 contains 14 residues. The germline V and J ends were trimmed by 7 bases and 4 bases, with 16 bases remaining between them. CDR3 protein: CASTPGVGGTEAFF. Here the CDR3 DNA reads TGTGCCAGTACCCCAGGAGTGGGGGGCACTGAAGCTTTCTTT.

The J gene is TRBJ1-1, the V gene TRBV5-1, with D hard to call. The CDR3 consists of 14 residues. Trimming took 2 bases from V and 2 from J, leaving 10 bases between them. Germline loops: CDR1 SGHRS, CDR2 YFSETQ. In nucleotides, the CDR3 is TGCGCCAGCAGCTTCCTAGGCGGAAACACTGAAGCTTTCTTT. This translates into CASSFLGGNTEAFF.

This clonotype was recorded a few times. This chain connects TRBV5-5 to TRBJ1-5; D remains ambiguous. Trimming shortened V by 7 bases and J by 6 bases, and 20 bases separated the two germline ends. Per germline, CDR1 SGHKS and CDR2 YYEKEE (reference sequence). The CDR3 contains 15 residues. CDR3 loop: CASRYDPGDLQPQHF. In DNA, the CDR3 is TGTGCCAGCCGATACGACCCGGGAGATCTTCAGCCCCAGCATTTT.

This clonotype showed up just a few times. The CDR3 nucleotides are TGTGCCACCAGTGACCACAGGGGTTGGGACTACAATGAGCAGTTCTTC. It specifies CATSDHRGWDYNEQFF. The V call is TRBV24-1, the J call TRBJ2-1; TRBD1 matches at 7 bases. V lost 4 bases to trimming and J lost 3 bases; unmatched junction nucleotides: 8. Per the germline V gene, CDR1 is KGHDR and CDR2 is SFDVKD. The CDR3 consists of 16 residues.

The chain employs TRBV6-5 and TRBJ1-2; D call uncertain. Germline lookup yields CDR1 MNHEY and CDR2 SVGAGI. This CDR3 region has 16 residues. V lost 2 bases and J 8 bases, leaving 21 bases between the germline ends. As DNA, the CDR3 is TGTGCCAGCAGTTACGCGGGCCCAGTGGGGTTTGGAGGCTACACCTTC. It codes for CASSYAGPVGFGGYTF.

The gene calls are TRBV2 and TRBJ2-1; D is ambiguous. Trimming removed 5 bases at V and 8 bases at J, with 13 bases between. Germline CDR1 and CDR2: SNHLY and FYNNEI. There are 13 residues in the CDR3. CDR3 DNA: TGTGCCAGCAGTTTCCACCCGATAGATGAGCAGTTCTTC. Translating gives CASSFHPIDEQFF.

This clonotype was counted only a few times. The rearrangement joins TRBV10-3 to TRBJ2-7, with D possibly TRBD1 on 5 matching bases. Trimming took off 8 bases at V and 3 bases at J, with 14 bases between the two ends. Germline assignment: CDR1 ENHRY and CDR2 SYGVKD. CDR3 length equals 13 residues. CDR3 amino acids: CAIGADSRYEQYF. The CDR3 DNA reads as TGTGCCATCGGGGCAGATAGCCGCTACGAGCAGTACTTC.

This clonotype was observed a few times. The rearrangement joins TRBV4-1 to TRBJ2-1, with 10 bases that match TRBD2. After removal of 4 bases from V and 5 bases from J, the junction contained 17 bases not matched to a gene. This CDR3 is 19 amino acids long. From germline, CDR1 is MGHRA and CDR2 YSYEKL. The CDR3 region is CASSRDLAGVFGSDNEQFF. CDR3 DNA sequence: TGCGCCAGCAGCCGCGATCTAGCGGGGGTTTTTGGGTCGGACAATGAGCAGTTCTTC.

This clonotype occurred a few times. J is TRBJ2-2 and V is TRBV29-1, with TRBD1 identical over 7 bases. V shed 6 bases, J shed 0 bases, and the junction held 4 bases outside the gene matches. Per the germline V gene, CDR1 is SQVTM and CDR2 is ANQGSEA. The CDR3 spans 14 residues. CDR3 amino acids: CSVLTGANTGELFF. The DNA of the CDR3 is TGCAGCGTACTCACAGGGGCGAACACCGGGGAGCTGTTTTTT.

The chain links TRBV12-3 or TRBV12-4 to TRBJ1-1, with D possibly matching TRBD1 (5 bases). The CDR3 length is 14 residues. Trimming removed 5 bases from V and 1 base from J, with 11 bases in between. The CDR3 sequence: CASSPRRANTEAFF. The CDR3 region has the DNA TGTGCCAGCAGTCCCCGCAGGGCGAACACTGAAGCTTTCTTT.

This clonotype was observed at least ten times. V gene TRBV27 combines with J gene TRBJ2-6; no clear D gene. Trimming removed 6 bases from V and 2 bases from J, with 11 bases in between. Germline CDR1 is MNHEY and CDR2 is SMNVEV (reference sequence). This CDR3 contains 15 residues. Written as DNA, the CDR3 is TGTGCCAGCAGCCATTACACTACTGGGGCCAACGTCCTGACTTTC. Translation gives CASSHYTTGANVLTF.

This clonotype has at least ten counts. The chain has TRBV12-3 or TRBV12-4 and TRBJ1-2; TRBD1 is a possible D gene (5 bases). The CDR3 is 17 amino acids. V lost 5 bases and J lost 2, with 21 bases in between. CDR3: CASSRLPYPGRNYGYTF. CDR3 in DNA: TGTGCCAGCAGTCGACTACCTTACCCGGGACGGAACTATGGCTACACCTTC.

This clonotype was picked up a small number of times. CDR3 sequence reads: CASSSRGLRRNQPQHF. The DNA for the CDR3 is TGTGCCAGCAGTTCCAGGGGCTTGAGGCGCAATCAGCCCCAGCATTTT. The V gene is TRBV12-3 or TRBV12-4, the J gene TRBJ1-5; possible D gene TRBD1, 6 bases. V gave up 4 bases and J gave up 2 bases, with 15 bases separating them. The CDR3 has 16 amino acids.